Sequencing of this TCR beta chain was carried out in a study of regulatory T cells in long-lasting Graves disease. Study summary: Newly diagnosed Graves' patients took antithyroid drugs under 3 months.

Noted time point: newly diagnosed GD, antithyroid drugs for less than 3 months. Extracted RNA from PBMCs served as the source of the TCR library. iRepertoire HTBI primers and Arm-PCR of CDR3 regions built TCR beta libraries. Using its own MiXCR run on the multiplex PCR reads, TCRdb lists one record per CDR3 protein. The sample contains about half a million distinct CDR3 sequences, approximately 12% of which appear only once. Germline V gene data show CDR1 as MNHNS and CDR2 as SASEGT. With V trimmed by 6 bases and J by 8 bases, 10 bases remained unmatched. The CDR3 sequence is 15 residues long. This sample was also put to use in a study of T cells in Graves' hyperthyroidism and ophthalmopathy. That source notes: The primer set for the first-round RT-PCR of the TCR CDR3 was HTBI.

This chain joins TRBV6-1 and TRBJ1-4; 9 bases map to TRBD1. Sequencing was performed on peripheral blood mononuclear cells (PBMCs), taken at new diagnosis, from a patient treated with antithyroid drugs. The receptor's source is a woman aged 30 to 39 with Graves disease. The CDR3 protein is CASRSDRGELEKLFF. The CDR3 DNA is TGTGCCAGCAGATCCGACAGGGGGGAGTTGGAAAAACTGTTTTTT.